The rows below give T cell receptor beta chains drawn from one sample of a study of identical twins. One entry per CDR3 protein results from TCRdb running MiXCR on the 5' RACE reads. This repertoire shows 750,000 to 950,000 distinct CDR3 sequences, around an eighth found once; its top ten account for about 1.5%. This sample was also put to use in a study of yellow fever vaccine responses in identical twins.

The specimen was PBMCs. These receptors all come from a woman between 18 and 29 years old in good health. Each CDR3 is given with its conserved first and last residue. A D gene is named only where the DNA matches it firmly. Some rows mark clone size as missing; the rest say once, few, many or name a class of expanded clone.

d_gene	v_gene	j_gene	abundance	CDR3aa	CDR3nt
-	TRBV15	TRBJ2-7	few	CATSSTLNYEQYF	TGTGCCACCAGCAGCACACTAAACTACGAGCAGTACTTC
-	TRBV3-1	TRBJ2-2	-	CASSQVGVAGELFF	TGTGCCAGCAGCCAAGTAGGCGTAGCCGGGGAGCTGTTTTTT
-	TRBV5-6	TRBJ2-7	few	CASSHSLGPSYEQYF	TGTGCCAGCAGCCACTCGTTGGGTCCTTCCTACGAGCAGTACTTC
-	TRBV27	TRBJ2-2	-	CASSAPGLSYNTGELFF	TGTGCCAGCAGTGCCCCGGGACTTAGTTATAACACCGGGGAGCTGTTTTTT
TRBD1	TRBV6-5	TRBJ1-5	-	CASSYLGQGVGQPQHF	TGTGCCAGCAGTTACCTTGGACAGGGGGTGGGTCAGCCCCAGCATTTT
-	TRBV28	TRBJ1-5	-	CASRWDMQPQHF	TGTGCCAGCAGATGGGACATGCAGCCCCAGCATTTT
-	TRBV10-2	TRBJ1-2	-	CASRDGLRGGYTF	TGCGCCAGCAGGGATGGACTCCGAGGAGGCTACACCTTC
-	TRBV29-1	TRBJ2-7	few	CSALSDSSEQYF	TGCAGCGCCCTCTCGGACTCTAGCGAGCAGTACTTC
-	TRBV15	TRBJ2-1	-	CATSRDRGGATEQFF	TGTGCCACCAGCAGAGATCGAGGGGGGGCGACTGAGCAGTTCTTC
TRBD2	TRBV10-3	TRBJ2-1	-	CAISEWTSGKYNEQFF	TGTGCCATCAGTGAGTGGACTAGCGGAAAGTACAATGAGCAGTTCTTC
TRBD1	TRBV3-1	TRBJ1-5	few	CASSPTRGVQPQHF	TGTGCCAGCAGCCCAACCAGGGGGGTACAGCCCCAGCATTTT
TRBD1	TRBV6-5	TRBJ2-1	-	CASSYTGPGGGGVGQFF	TGTGCCAGCAGTTACACTGGCCCAGGGGGCGGTGGGGTTGGGCAGTTCTTC
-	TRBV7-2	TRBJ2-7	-	CASSLEALGTGREQYF	TGTGCCAGCAGCTTAGAGGCCCTGGGGACCGGGCGCGAGCAGTACTTC
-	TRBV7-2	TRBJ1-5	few	CASSLAAGLGQPQHF	TGTGCCAGCAGCTTAGCTGCGGGATTGGGGCAGCCCCAGCATTTT
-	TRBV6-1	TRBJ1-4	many	CASSSVATNEKLFF	TGTGCCAGCAGCTCAGTAGCAACTAATGAAAAACTGTTTTTT
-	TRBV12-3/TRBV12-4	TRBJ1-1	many	CASSLGTETEAFF	TGTGCCAGCAGTTTAGGGACGGAGACTGAAGCTTTCTTT
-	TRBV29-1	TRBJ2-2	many	CSVGANTGELFF	TGCAGCGTTGGGGCTAACACCGGGGAGCTGTTTTTT
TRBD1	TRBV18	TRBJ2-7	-	CASSPGQGKLFEQYF	TGTGCCAGCTCACCCGGACAGGGGAAGCTTTTTGAGCAGTACTTC
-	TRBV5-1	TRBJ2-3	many	CASSYRRQASTDTQYF	TGCGCCAGCAGCTACCGAAGACAGGCTAGCACAGATACGCAGTATTTT
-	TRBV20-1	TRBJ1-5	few	CSAGVLGNQPQHF	TGCAGTGCAGGAGTCCTTGGCAATCAGCCCCAGCATTTT
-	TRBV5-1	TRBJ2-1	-	CASSFIFGDNEQFF	TGCGCCAGCAGCTTCATATTTGGTGACAATGAGCAGTTCTTC
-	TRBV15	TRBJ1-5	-	CATSRDLAGNQPQHF	TGTGCCACCAGCAGAGATTTGGCGGGCAATCAGCCCCAGCATTTT
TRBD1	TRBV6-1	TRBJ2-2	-	CASRGQISTGELFF	TGTGCCAGCCGGGGACAGATAAGTACCGGGGAGCTGTTTTTT
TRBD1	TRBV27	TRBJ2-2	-	CASSPRLGQGWNTGELFF	TGTGCCAGCAGTCCACGCCTGGGACAGGGTTGGAACACCGGGGAGCTGTTTTTT
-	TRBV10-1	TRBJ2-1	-	CASSEGPGPSYNEQFF	TGCGCCAGCAGTGAGGGACCGGGCCCCTCCTACAATGAGCAGTTCTTC
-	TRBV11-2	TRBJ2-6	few	CASSTIKAGPISGANVLTF	TGTGCCAGCAGCACGATTAAGGCGGGACCGATCTCTGGGGCCAACGTCCTGACTTTC
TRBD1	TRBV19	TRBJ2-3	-	CASSPSGQDGTDTQYF	TGTGCCAGTAGTCCCTCGGGACAGGATGGCACAGATACGCAGTATTTT
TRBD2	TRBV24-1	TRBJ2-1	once	CATSDLGLAGVGEQFF	TGTGCCACCAGTGACCTTGGACTAGCGGGGGTCGGGGAGCAGTTCTTC
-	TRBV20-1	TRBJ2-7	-	CSAPGAGDEQYF	TGCAGTGCCCCGGGGGCCGGAGACGAGCAGTACTTC
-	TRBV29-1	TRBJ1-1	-	CSVVRANTEAFF	TGCAGCGTTGTCAGGGCGAACACTGAAGCTTTCTTT
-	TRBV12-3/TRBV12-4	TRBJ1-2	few	CASSPNENGYTF	TGTGCCAGCAGCCCTAACGAAAATGGCTACACCTTC
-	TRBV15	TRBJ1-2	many	CATSRDGGGADGYTF	TGTGCCACCAGCAGAGATGGGGGGGGCGCGGATGGCTACACCTTC
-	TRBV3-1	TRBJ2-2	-	CASSHRGAYTGELFF	TGTGCCAGCAGCCACAGGGGCGCTTACACCGGGGAGCTGTTTTTT
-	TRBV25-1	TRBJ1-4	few	CASSEGGGASNEKLFF	TGTGCCAGCAGTGAAGGGGGGGGCGCGTCGAATGAAAAACTGTTTTTT
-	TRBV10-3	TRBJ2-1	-	CAISRGSYNEQFF	TGTGCCATCAGTAGAGGGTCCTACAATGAGCAGTTCTTC